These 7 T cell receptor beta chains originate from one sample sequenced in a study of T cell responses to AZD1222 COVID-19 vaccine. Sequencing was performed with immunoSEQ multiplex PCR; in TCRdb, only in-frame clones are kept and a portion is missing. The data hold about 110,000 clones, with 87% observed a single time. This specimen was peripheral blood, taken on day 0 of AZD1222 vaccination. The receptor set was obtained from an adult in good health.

The CDR3 is CASSLVQGLTEAFF. The CDR3 nucleotides read TGTGCCAGCAGCTTAGTGCAGGGTTTAACTGAAGCTTTCTTT. The chain carries TRBV7-2 and TRBJ1-1; D may be TRBD1 (5 bases). Between the trimmed V and J ends, which lost 1 base and 5 bases, there was a span of 11 bases. The CDR3 covers 14 residues. Germline loops: CDR1 SGHTA, CDR2 FQGNSA.

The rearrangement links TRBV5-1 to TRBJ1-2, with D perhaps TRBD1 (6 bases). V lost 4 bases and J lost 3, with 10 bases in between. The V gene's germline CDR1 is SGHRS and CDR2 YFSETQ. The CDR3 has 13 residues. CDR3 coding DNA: TGCGCCAGCAGCCCCAGGGGAGACTATGGCTACACCTTC. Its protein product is CASSPRGDYGYTF.

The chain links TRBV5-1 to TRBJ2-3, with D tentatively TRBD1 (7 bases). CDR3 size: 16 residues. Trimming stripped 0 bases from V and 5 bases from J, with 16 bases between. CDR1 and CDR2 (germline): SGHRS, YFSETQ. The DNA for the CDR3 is TGCGCCAGCAGCTTGGGCCAGGGGGGTATGATAGATACGCAGTATTTT. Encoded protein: CASSLGQGGMIDTQYF. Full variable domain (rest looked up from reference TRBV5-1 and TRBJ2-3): KAGVTQTPRYLIKTRGQQVTLSCSPISGHRSVSWYQQTPGQGLQFLFEYFSETQRNKGNFPGRFSGRQFSNSRSEMNVSTLELGDSALYLCASSLGQGGMIDTQYFGPGTRLTVL.

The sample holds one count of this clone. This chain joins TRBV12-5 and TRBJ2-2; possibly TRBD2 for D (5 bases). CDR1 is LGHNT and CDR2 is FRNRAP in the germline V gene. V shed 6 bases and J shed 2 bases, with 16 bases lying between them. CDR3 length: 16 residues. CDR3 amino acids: CASGAWLAGNTGELFF. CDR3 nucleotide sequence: TGTGCTAGTGGGGCCTGGCTAGCAGGTAACACCGGGGAGCTGTTTTTT.

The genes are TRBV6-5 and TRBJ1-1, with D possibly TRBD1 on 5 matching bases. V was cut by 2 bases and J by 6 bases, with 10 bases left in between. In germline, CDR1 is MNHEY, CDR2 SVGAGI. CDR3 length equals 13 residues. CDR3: CASSYKGTAEAFF. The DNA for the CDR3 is TGTGCCAGCAGTTACAAGGGGACGGCTGAAGCTTTCTTT.

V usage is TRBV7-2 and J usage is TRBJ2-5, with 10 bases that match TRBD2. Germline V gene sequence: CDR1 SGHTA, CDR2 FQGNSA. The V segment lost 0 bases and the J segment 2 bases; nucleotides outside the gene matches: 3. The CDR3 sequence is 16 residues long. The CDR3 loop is CASSLAASGGQETQYF. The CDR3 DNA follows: TGTGCCAGCAGCTTAGCGGCTAGCGGGGGTCAAGAGACCCAGTACTTC.

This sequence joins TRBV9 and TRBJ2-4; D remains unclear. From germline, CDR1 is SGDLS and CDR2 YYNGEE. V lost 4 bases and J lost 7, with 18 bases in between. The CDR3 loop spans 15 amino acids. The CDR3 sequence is CASSPLPAGVNIQYF. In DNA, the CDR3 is TGTGCCAGCAGCCCCCTCCCGGCAGGAGTGAACATTCAGTACTTC.